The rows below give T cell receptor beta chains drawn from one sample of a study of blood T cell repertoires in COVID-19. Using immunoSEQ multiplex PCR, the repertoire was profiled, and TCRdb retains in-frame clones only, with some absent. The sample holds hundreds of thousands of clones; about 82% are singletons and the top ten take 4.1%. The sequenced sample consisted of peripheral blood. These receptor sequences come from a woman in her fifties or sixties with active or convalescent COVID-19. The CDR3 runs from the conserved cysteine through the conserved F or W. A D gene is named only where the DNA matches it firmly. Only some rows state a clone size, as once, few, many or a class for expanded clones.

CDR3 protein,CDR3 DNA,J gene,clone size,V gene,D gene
CASSLMFMNTEAFF,TGTGCCAGCAGCTTAATGTTTATGAACACTGAAGCTTTCTTT,TRBJ1-1,.,TRBV11-2,.
CASSLKGTSGNTGELFF,TGTGCCAGCAGCTTAAAGGGGACTAGCGGCAACACCGGGGAGCTGTTTTTT,TRBJ2-2,.,TRBV7-3,TRBD2
CAGGRDSYEQYF,TGCGCGGGGGGGAGGGACTCCTACGAGCAGTACTTC,TRBJ2-7,.,TRBV4-1,TRBD2
CASSLFSGQETQYF,TGTGCCAGCAGCTTATTTAGCGGACAAGAGACCCAGTACTTC,TRBJ2-5,.,TRBV7-9,.
CASSWDRGITGELFF,TGTGCCAGCAGCTGGGACAGGGGAATCACCGGGGAGCTGTTTTTT,TRBJ2-2,few,TRBV5-5,TRBD1
CASSQDPGTGELFF,TGCGCCAGCAGCCAAGATCCGGGGACCGGGGAGCTGTTTTTT,TRBJ2-2,few,TRBV4-1,.
CASSLAYTF,TGTGCCAGCAGTTTGGCCTACACCTTC,TRBJ1-2,few,TRBV27,.
CASRKLAGVVDEQFF,TGTGCCAGCAGGAAACTAGCGGGAGTAGTCGATGAGCAGTTCTTC,TRBJ2-1,.,TRBV2,TRBD2
CASSPNPLAGVRDTQYF,TGTGCCAGCTCACCTAACCCCTTAGCGGGAGTGAGGGATACGCAGTATTTT,TRBJ2-3,.,TRBV18,TRBD2
CASSQVRGSGYTF,TGTGCCAGCAGCCAAGTGCGAGGGTCTGGCTACACCTTC,TRBJ1-2,.,TRBV3-1/TRBV3-2,.
CSVERTGVGELFF,TGCAGCGTTGAAAGGACAGGGGTCGGGGAGCTGTTTTTT,TRBJ2-2,.,TRBV29-1,TRBD1
CASSLGLAGGGSTDTQYF,TGCGCCAGCAGCTTGGGACTAGCGGGAGGTGGTTCCACAGATACGCAGTATTTT,TRBJ2-3,.,TRBV5-1,TRBD2
CASSLGLAGEDTQYF,TGCGCCAGCAGCTTGGGACTAGCGGGAGAAGATACGCAGTATTTT,TRBJ2-3,.,TRBV5-1,TRBD2
CASSPAQVAGDNEQFF,TGTGCCAGCAGCCCAGCTCAGGTAGCGGGGGACAATGAGCAGTTCTTC,TRBJ2-1,.,TRBV7-6,TRBD2
CAISASEGTDTQYF,TGTGCCATCAGTGCCTCAGAGGGCACAGATACGCAGTATTTT,TRBJ2-3,.,TRBV10-3,.
CASSIHSGQPVNF,TGTGCCAGCAGTATCCATTCCGGACAGCCGGTGAATTTT,TRBJ1-3,.,TRBV12-3/TRBV12-4,.
CASSQWEEGARETQYF,TGCGCCAGCAGCCAATGGGAAGAGGGGGCTCGGGAGACCCAGTACTTC,TRBJ2-5,.,TRBV4-1,TRBD1
CASSFSTGPNSPLHF,TGTGCCAGTAGTTTCTCGACAGGGCCTAATTCACCCCTCCACTTT,TRBJ1-6,.,TRBV19,TRBD1
CASSPQSGRLRRELFF,TGTGCCAGCTCACCACAATCTGGTCGCTTGAGGAGGGAGCTGTTTTTT,TRBJ2-2,many,TRBV18,.
CASSSRVGTEAFF,TGTGCCAGCAGTTCCAGGGTTGGCACTGAAGCTTTCTTT,TRBJ1-1,.,TRBV6-2/TRBV6-3,.
CASSQGSDTGNTIYF,TGTGCCAGCAGCCAAGGCAGCGATACGGGAAACACCATATATTTT,TRBJ1-3,.,TRBV4-2,.
CASGPGGLVNTIYF,TGTGCCAGCGGGCCTGGGGGCTTGGTGAACACCATATATTTT,TRBJ1-3,.,TRBV6-5,.
CSAREATEAFF,TGCAGTGCTAGAGAAGCGACTGAAGCTTTCTTT,TRBJ1-1,.,TRBV20-1,.
CASSPSGGSYGYTF,TGCGCCAGCAGCCCCTCAGGAGGGAGCTATGGCTACACCTTC,TRBJ1-2,.,TRBV5-1,.
CASSRGQYDEQYF,TGTGCCAGTAGTAGGGGACAGTACGACGAGCAGTACTTC,TRBJ2-7,.,TRBV19,TRBD1
CASNRVIYEQYF,TGTGCCAGCAACAGGGTCATCTACGAGCAGTACTTC,TRBJ2-7,once,TRBV2,.